The entry below describes one T cell receptor (beta chain). This clonotype was counted ten times or more. What this receptor recognizes is not known. Within one base of it there is no much larger clone, and no base qualities were kept. Libraries were constructed by 5' RACE. TCRdb names Illumina HiSeq 2500 as the instrument used. A second PCR of about 6 to 11 cycles was performed with a sample-barcoded 5' primer and a J-beta primer mix. Each TCR beta cDNA molecule received a unique molecular identifier from a template-switch 5' adaptor carrying 12 random nucleotides. Each sample yielded at least 2.5 million CDR3-containing paired-end reads. All of the RNA was converted into first-strand cDNA using the Mint cDNA synthesis kit, with a TRBC-specific oligonucleotide serving as the primer. Following uracil-DNA glycosylase treatment, all cDNA underwent a first 18-cycle PCR with the universal primers M1SS and BC2_uni_R. The authors' pipeline ran thus. For normalization, 1 million high-quality reads, each with a distinct molecular identifier, were randomly selected from each sample. Reads sharing molecular identifiers were discarded rather than binned into consensus sequences. CDR3 identification, clonotype clustering and error correction used MiTCR with a Q25 quality threshold and the strictest error-elimination algorithm. A nonparametric unseen species model using Euler transformation provided a lower-bound estimate of total TCR beta diversity. In-frame beta chains were kept once TCRdb had trimmed the public reads at Q25 with fastp and called clones with MiXCR. Each CDR3 protein gets just one entry, which takes the most common genes and DNA from the rows behind it. TCRdb's processing, not the authors' own work, is the source of the V and J calls. This sample is represented by 750,000 to 950,000 distinct CDR3 sequences; approximately 32% of them were singletons. The ten largest clonotypes hold around 9.6% of the sample.

This specimen comes from a study of blood T cells in healthy people across ages (dated by TCRdb to between 2014 and 2016). The study in broad terms: In model experiments, template switching captured roughly one uniquely barcoded TCR beta cDNA molecule for every two T cells. Age-related changes in TCR beta repertoire diversity were measured in the study by deep sequencing normalized with unique cDNA molecular identifiers. The donors were divided into four age groups: young (average around 16 years), middle-aged (roughly 40), aged (approximately 59) and long-lived (about 90). Two additional independent replicas of 1 million unique cDNA reads from the same blood draw were analyzed for two donors (one aged 18 to 30 and one aged 80 or older). Overall study outcomes, separate from this receptor: Compared with the aged group, more naive CD4+ T cells, fewer expanded clones and increased TCR diversity were shown by the long-lived group, suggesting age selection. Observed TCR beta diversity correlated strongly with the percentage of naive T cells measured by flow cytometry. As age increased, observed TCR beta diversity per million T cells dropped in a roughly linear way, and a significant reduction was already evident by age around 41. Estimates of total diversity based on one million sequenced T cells were regarded as lower bounds and as underestimates. Because the CMV infection status of the donors was unknown, age-related changes in expanded clonotypes may potentially have been confounded. Bulk unsorted PBMC profiling prevented conclusive comparison of naive and antigen-experienced compartments.

Donors were approximately 42 systemically healthy Caucasian individuals from Russia aged roughly 6 to 90 years. Each donor gave roughly 9 milliliters of peripheral blood, drawn into EDTA-treated Vacutainer tubes. Ficoll-Paque density-gradient centrifugation was used to isolate PBMCs, with at least 6.5 million per sample. Trizol reagent was used to extract total RNA from PBMCs, with at least 5 micrograms per sample. Naive CD45RAhigh/CD27high T cell percentages were measured by flow cytometry on a PBMC aliquot from every donor. The same sample was also studied in work on T cells of mothers and their children. From that second study: The donors were nine systemically healthy Caucasian individuals, made up of three mothers and their six children. cDNA synthesis consumed the entire amount of extracted RNA, loaded at roughly 1.5 ug RNA in each 15 ul reaction. In the second PCR, sample barcodes and 2-4 random nucleotides were introduced via the M1S primer. Each mother yielded over 8.5 million TCR beta CDR3 reads and each child roughly 3 million reads. Thymic selection shapes the output of TCR recombination in a similar way in related and unrelated pairs, and inherited differences have a minor effect. Normalized repertoire overlap was always slightly but never significantly higher in related than unrelated mother-child pairs. Persistent microchimeric T cell clones were not detected, at a sensitivity of approximately 98 clones per million clonotypes. Deep NGS was used in the study to compare the TCR beta repertoires of mothers and children and to look for features that separate related mother-child pairs from unrelated individuals. Mothers averaged about 37 +/- 4 years of age and children averaged approximately 12 +/- 4 years. After adapter ligation was performed with NEBNext reagents, the libraries were sequenced on an Illumina HiSeq 2000 with 100+100 nt paired-end reads. To avoid cross-contamination, the mother libraries and the child libraries were prepared a month apart and sequenced in separate runs. For each donor, somewhere between about 450,000 and 2,200,000 distinct TCR beta clonotypes were identified. Naive TCR beta clonotypes were estimated from low-frequency clonotypes matched to each donor's FACS-determined naive share, without sorting.

The receptor comes from a woman aged 35 to 49 in good health. The sample consisted of blood.

The CDR3 protein sequence reads: CASSRTSYHEQYF. The sequenced DNA is TGTGCCAGCAGCCGAACCAGTTACCACGAGCAGTACTTC. Recombination joined TRBV14 with TRBJ2-7, with no confident D gene call. CDR1 and CDR2 are read off the germline V gene as SGHDN and FVKESK. The CDR3 runs 13 residues from the cysteine to the phenylalanine. The entry retains the CDR3 DNA only, 39 bases that are in frame from base 1. Relative to germline, V is 4 bases shorter and J is 5 bases shorter, with 12 bases between their ends.